This T cell receptor (beta chain) originates from a study of blood T cell repertoires in COVID-19. This clone has more than one count but fewer than ten. The V segment lost 3 bases and the J segment 6 bases; nucleotides outside the gene matches: 4. Germline V lookup: CDR1 SGDLS, CDR2 YYNGEE. The CDR3 covers 14 residues. Produced via immunoSEQ multiplex PCR; TCRdb's table is partial and in-frame only. In the table there are hundreds of thousands of clones, 75% to 90% of which are singletons. The sequenced sample consisted of PBMCs or T cells enriched from blood (not recorded which). V gene TRBV9 combines with J gene TRBJ2-2; TRBD1 matches 8 bases. This receptor was taken from a man under 40 who had recovered from COVID-19. CDR3 protein: CASSGRGPSGELFF. Here the CDR3 DNA reads TGTGCCAGCAGCGGCAGGGGGCCCTCCGGGGAGCTGTTTTTT.